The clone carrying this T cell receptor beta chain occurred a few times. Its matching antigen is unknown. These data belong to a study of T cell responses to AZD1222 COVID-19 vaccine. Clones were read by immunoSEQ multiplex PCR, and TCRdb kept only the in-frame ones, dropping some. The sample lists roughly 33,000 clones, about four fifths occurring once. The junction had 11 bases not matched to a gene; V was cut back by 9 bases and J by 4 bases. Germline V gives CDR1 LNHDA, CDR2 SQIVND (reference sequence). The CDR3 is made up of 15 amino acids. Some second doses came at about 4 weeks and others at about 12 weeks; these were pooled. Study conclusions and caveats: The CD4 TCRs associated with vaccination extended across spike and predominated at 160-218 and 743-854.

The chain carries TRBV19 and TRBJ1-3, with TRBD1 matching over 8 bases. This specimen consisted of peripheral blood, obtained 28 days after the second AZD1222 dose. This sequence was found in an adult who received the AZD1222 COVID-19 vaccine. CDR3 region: CASLLTGDAGNTIYF. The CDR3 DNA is TGTGCCAGCCTCTTGACAGGGGACGCCGGAAACACCATATATTTT.